A single sample is the source of the 2 T cell receptor beta chains below, sequenced in a study of T cell responses to AZD1222 COVID-19 vaccine. The method was immunoSEQ multiplex PCR; TCRdb's version includes in-frame clones alone and lacks a portion of them. The data show around 100,000 clones, around 90% seen once. The input for sequencing was peripheral blood, taken on day 0 of AZD1222 vaccination. These receptor sequences come from an adult in good health.

This chain uses TRBV7-9 with TRBJ2-7, with TRBD1 identical over 12 bases. From germline, CDR1 is SEHNR and CDR2 FQNEAQ (reference sequence). This CDR3 contains 15 residues. V was pared by 5 bases and J by 4 bases, with 6 bases of the junction left unmatched. The chain's CDR3 is CASSPGTGGLYEQYF. CDR3 nucleotide sequence: TGTGCCAGCAGCCCCGGGACAGGGGGCTTGTACGAGCAGTACTTC.

This chain links TRBV27 with TRBJ2-2, with D possibly being TRBD1 (5 bases). Germline CDR1 is MNHEY and CDR2 is SMNVEV (reference sequence). The ends were cut back, 3 bases at V and 3 bases at J, with 5 bases in the middle. The CDR3 is 13 residues long. CDR3 loop: CASSLGHTGELFF. CDR3 DNA: TGTGCCAGCAGTTTGGGGCACACCGGGGAGCTGTTTTTT.